This T cell receptor (beta chain) appears in the sequencing data of a study of PD-L1 blockade in urothelial cancer. Study-wide context: Patients took up atezolizumab in the mid-2010s at 1,200 mg intravenously every 3 weeks. Samples of blood were analyzed 3 weeks (second dose) and 6 weeks after treatment start. The median T cell count in blood samples was around 150,000.

Spiking each PCR with synthetic TCR analog templates was performed. Profiling relied on immunoSEQ multiplex PCR, and the TCRdb table lists in-frame clones only, not all of them. The sample consists of around 29,000 clones, 80% to 85% of them appearing once. Time point given: peripheral blood 6 weeks after treatment start. Trimming left V 4 bases short and J 4 bases short, with 17 bases between. Germline V gene sequence: CDR1 SGHTS, CDR2 YDEGEE. The CDR3 contains 15 residues. The V call is TRBV5-8, the J call TRBJ2-5; TRBD1 is a possible D gene (6 bases). The clonotype originates from a man between 65 and 80 years old with urothelial cancer. The sequences come from PBMCs, collected around atezolizumab (anti-PD-L1) treatment. The CDR3 region is CASSPRWGRRETQYF. CDR3 nucleotide sequence: TGTGCCAGCAGCCCACGGTGGGGGCGACGAGAGACCCAGTACTTC.